Below, 8 T cell receptor beta chains from the same sample are listed, as sequenced in a study of OX40 agonist ivuxolimab in advanced cancers. Library preparation employed the immunoSEQ multiplex PCR assay. What TCRdb holds here is the immuneACCESS table cut down to in-frame rearrangements. Part of the clones is not present; checked against another copy, under half of the missing clones reflect an unresolved V gene, and the others are unexplained. The sample yields around 66,000 clones; approximately 92% were counted once. The top ten clones comprise 11% of the sample. This sample comprised CD4+ or CD8+ T cells sorted from blood, obtained in a trial of the OX40 agonist ivuxolimab. These receptors came from an adult with an advanced solid tumor such as melanoma, head and neck, liver or kidney cancer.

V and J are TRBV28 and TRBJ1-5; no firm D call. This CDR3 contains 16 residues. Trimming left V 5 bases short and J 0 bases short, with 14 bases between. The V gene's germline CDR1 is MDHEN and CDR2 SYDVKM. The CDR3 bases are TGTGCCAGCAGTGACCGCAGGTATTATAGCAATCAGCCCCAGCATTTT. Translated: CASSDRRYYSNQPQHF.

V usage is TRBV5-6 and J usage is TRBJ1-1; D gene unclear. V was trimmed by 4 bases and J by 1 base, leaving 14 bases between them. The CDR3 sequence is 15 residues long. Looked up from germline, CDR1 is SGHDT and CDR2 is YYEEEE. This chain's CDR3 is CASSGQPVRNTEAFF. The CDR3 DNA reads TGTGCCAGCAGCGGGCAGCCCGTTAGGAACACTGAAGCTTTCTTT.

V is TRBV7-8 and J is TRBJ1-2, with TRBD1 matching over 7 bases. The CDR3 contains 17 residues. The junction had 15 bases not matched to a gene; V was cut back by 0 bases and J by 8 bases. Germline V gene lookup returns CDR1 SGHVS and CDR2 FQNEAQ. The CDR3 DNA is TGTGCCAGCAGCTTAGCGTGGGACAGTAACCTCTTGGGGGGCTACACCTTC. It translates to CASSLAWDSNLLGGYTF.

The chain carries TRBV4-1 and TRBJ2-5; D is perhaps TRBD1 (5 bases). This CDR3 is built from 14 residues. Germline CDR1 MGHRA, CDR2 YSYEKL. The V end was cut by 1 base, the J end by 7 bases, with 13 bases between. The CDR3 DNA reads TGCGCCAGCAGCCAAGTCAACAGGTGGGGGACCCAGTACTTC. Translated, it gives CASSQVNRWGTQYF.

The CDR3 loop reads CASSPEGISRGAQYF. CDR3 nucleotide sequence: TGTGCCAGCTCACCAGAGGGAATAAGCAGGGGAGCGCAGTATTTT. The chain is built from TRBV18 and TRBJ2-3, with D possibly matching TRBD1 (6 bases). The V end was cut by 2 bases, the J end by 10 bases, with 19 bases between. This CDR3 contains 15 residues. Germline loops: CDR1 KGHSH, CDR2 LQKENI.

The chain carries TRBV6-5 and TRBJ2-5, with D perhaps TRBD2 (6 bases). Germline lookup yields CDR1 MNHEY and CDR2 SVGAGI. The V end lost 5 bases, the J end lost 2 bases, and 15 bases lay between the germline ends. This CDR3 comprises 15 residues. The CDR3 loop reads CASSAPGLAQETQYF. The CDR3 bases are TGTGCCAGCAGTGCGCCGGGACTGGCACAAGAGACCCAGTACTTC.

The chain is built from TRBV5-1 and TRBJ2-1; D may be TRBD1 or TRBD2 (5 bases each). The CDR3 is made up of 14 amino acids. V lost 2 bases and J lost 9, with 15 bases in between. Germline CDR1 and CDR2: SGHRS and YFSETQ. CDR3 in amino acids: CASSFVGDGGEQFF. Here the CDR3 DNA reads TGCGCCAGCAGCTTTGTTGGGGACGGAGGTGAGCAGTTCTTC.

This sequence joins TRBV11-3 and TRBJ1-5; no definite D call. V gave up 3 bases and J gave up 6 bases, with 12 bases separating them. The CDR3 contains 14 residues. Germline CDR1 reads SGHNT; CDR2 reads YENEEA. CDR3 amino acids: CASSFGRASQPQHF. CDR3 nucleotide sequence: TGTGCCAGCAGCTTTGGGAGGGCGAGTCAGCCCCAGCATTTT.